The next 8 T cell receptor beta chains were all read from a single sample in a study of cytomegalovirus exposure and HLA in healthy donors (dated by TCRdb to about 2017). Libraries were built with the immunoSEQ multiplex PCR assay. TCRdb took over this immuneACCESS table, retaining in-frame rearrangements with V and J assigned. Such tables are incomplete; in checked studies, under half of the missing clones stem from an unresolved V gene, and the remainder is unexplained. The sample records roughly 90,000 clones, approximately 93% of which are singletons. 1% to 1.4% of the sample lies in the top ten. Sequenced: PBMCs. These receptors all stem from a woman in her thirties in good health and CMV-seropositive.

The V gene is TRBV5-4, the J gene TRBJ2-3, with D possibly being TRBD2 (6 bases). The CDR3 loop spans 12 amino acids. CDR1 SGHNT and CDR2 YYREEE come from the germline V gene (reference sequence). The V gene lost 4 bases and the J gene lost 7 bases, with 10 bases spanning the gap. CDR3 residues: CASSGGTYTQYF. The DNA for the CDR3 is TGTGCCAGCAGCGGCGGGACTTATACGCAGTATTTT.

CDR3 DNA sequence: TGTGCCAGCAGACCTCCCCCGCCGGAGGATACGCAGTATTTT. Its protein product is CASRPPPPEDTQYF. The chain links TRBV6-5 to TRBJ2-3; D gene unclear. Germline loops: CDR1 MNHEY, CDR2 SVGAGI. Trimming shortened V by 6 bases and J by 6 bases, and 16 bases separated the two germline ends. The CDR3 runs 14 residues.

CDR3 bases: TGTGCCAGCAGCTTAATAGCGGAAACAAGGAGGTACGAGCAGTACTTC. This translates into CASSLIAETRRYEQYF. V and J are TRBV7-2 and TRBJ2-7, with a tentative D call TRBD2 (6 bases). V was cut by 2 bases and J by 4 bases, with 18 bases left in between. Germline CDR1 is SGHTA and CDR2 is FQGNSA. The CDR3 sequence is 16 residues long.

The chain's CDR3 is CATSSPRNAGRLQFF. As DNA, the CDR3 is TGTGCCACCAGCAGCCCAAGGAATGCGGGGAGACTGCAGTTCTTC. The chain links TRBV15 to TRBJ2-1, with TRBD2 as a possible D gene (6 bases). This CDR3 has 15 amino acids. V was cut by 3 bases and J by 12 bases, with 21 bases left in between. Germline loops: CDR1 LNHNV, CDR2 YYDKDF (reference sequence).

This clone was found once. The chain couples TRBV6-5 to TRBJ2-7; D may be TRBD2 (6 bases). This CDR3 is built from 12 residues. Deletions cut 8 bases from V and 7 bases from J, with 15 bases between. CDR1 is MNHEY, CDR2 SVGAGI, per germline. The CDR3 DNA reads TGTGCCAGCGGTAGGCCGGAGGGAGAGCAGTACTTC. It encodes CASGRPEGEQYF.

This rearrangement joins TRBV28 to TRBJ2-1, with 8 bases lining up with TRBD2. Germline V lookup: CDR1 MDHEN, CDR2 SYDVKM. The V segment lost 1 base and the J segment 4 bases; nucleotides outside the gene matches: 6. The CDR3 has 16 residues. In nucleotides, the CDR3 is TGTGCCAGCAGTTTATTAGAACTAGCGGATTACAATGAGCAGTTCTTC. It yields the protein CASSLLELADYNEQFF. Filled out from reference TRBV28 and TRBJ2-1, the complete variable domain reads DVKVTQSSRYLVKRTGEKVFLECVQDMDHENMFWYRQDPGLGLRLIYFSYDVKMKEKGDIPEGYSVSREKKERFSLILESASTNQTSMYLCASSLLELADYNEQFFGPGTRLTVL.

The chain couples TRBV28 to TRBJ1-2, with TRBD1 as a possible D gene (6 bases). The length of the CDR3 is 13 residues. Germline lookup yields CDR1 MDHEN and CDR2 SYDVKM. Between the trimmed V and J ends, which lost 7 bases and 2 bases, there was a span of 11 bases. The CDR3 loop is CASTGRGNYGYTF. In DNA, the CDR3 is TGTGCCAGCACGGGGAGGGGGAACTATGGCTACACCTTC.

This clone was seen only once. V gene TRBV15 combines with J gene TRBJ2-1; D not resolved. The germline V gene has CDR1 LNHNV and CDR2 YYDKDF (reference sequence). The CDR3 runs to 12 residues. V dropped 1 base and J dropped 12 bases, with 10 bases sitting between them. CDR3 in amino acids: CATSRAGVRQFF. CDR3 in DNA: TGTGCCACCAGCAGAGCCGGAGTGCGGCAGTTCTTC.